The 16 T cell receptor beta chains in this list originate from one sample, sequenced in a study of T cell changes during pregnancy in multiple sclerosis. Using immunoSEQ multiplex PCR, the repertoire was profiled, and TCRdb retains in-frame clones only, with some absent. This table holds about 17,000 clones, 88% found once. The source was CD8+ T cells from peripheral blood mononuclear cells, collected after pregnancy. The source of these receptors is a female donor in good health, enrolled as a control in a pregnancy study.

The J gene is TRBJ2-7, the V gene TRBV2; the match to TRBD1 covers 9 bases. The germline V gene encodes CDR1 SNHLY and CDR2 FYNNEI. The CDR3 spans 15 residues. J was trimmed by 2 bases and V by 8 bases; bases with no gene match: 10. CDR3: CASLPGQGYPYEQYF. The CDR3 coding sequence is TGTGCCAGCCTCCCGGGACAGGGTTACCCCTACGAGCAGTACTTC.

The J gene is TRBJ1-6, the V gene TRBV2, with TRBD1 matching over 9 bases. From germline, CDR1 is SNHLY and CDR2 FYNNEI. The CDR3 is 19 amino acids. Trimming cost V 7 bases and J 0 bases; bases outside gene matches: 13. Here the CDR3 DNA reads TGTGCCAGCACCAACTCCGGGACAGGGCACGACTCCTATAATTCACCCCTCCACTTT. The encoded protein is CASTNSGTGHDSYNSPLHF.

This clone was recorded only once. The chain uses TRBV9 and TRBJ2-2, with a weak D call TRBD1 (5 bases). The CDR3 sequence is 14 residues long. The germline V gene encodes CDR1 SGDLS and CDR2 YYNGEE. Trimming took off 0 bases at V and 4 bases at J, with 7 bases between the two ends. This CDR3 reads CASSVGGGTGELFF. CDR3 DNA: TGTGCCAGCAGCGTAGGGGGCGGCACCGGGGAGCTGTTTTTT.

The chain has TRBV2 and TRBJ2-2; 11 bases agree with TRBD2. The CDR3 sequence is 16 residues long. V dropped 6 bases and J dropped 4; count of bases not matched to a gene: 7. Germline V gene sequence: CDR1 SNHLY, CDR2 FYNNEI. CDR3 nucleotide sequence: TGTGCCAGCAGCGATAGCGGGGGGGCCACCACCGGGGAGCTGTTTTTT. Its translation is CASSDSGGATTGELFF.

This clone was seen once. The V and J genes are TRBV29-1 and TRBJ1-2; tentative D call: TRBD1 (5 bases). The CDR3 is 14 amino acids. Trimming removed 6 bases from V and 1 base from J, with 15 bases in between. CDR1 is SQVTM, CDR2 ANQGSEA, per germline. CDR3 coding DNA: TGCAGCGTCCTAGGGGCAGTTCTTAACTATGGCTACACCTTC. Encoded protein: CSVLGAVLNYGYTF.

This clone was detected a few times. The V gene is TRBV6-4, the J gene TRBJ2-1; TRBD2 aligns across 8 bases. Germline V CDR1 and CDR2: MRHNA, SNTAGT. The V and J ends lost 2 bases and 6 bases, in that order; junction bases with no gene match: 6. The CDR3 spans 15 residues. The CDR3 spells CASSDSAGGSNEQFF. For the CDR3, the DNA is TGTGCCAGCAGTGACAGCGCGGGAGGATCCAATGAGCAGTTCTTC.

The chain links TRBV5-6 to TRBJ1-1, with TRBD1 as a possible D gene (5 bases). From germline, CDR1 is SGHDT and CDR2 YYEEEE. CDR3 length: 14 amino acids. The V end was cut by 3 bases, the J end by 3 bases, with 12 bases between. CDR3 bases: TGTGCCAGCAGCTGGGGCCCCCGTGACACTGAAGCTTTCTTT. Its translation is CASSWGPRDTEAFF.

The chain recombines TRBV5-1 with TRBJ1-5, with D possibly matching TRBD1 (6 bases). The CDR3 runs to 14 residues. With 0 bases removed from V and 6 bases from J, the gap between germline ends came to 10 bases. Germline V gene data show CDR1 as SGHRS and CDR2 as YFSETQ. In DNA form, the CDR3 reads TGCGCCAGCAGCTTGGAGGGGGTGGGTCAGCCCCAGCATTTT. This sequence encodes CASSLEGVGQPQHF.

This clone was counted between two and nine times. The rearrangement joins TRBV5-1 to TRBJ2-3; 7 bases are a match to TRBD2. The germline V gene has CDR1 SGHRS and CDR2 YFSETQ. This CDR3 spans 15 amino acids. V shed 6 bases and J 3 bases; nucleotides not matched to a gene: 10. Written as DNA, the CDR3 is TGCGCCAGCAAGGCCTCGCGGGGGAAAACAGATACGCAGTATTTT. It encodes CASKASRGKTDTQYF.

CDR3 DNA: TGTGCCAGCAGTTTAGGGGGGCTAGCGGGAGAAATTAAACGTAGAGATACGCAGTATTTT. It specifies CASSLGGLAGEIKRRDTQYF. The chain links TRBV28 to TRBJ2-3, with TRBD2 matching 10 bases. Germline V gene lookup returns CDR1 MDHEN and CDR2 SYDVKM. This CDR3 comprises 20 residues. Trimming cost V 2 bases and J 5 bases; bases outside gene matches: 19.

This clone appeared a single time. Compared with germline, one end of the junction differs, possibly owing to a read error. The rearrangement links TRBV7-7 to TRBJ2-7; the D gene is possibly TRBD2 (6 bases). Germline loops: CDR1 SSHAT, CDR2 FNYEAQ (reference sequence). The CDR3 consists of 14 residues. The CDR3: CASSLGSGAYEQYF. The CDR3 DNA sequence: TGTGCTAGCAGCTTAGGGTCGGGAGCCTACGAGCAGTACTTC.

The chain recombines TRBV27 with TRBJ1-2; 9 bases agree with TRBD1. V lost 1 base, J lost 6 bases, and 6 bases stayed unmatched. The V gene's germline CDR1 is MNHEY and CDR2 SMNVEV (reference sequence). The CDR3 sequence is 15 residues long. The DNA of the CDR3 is TGTGCCAGCAGTTTATTTGGACAGGGGAGCCATGGCTACACCTTC. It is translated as CASSLFGQGSHGYTF.

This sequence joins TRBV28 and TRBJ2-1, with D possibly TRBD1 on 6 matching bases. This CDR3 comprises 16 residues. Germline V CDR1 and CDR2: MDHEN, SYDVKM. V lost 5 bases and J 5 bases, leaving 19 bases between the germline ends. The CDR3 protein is CASSRTVILSHNEQFF. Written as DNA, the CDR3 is TGTGCCAGCAGTAGGACAGTCATCCTGAGTCACAATGAGCAGTTCTTC.

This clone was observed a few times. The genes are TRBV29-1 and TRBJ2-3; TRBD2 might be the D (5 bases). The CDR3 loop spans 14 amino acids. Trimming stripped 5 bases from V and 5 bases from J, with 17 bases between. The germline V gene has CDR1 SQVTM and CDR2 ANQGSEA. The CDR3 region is CSVSDPGGRDTQYF. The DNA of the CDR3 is TGCAGCGTTTCCGACCCCGGAGGCAGAGATACGCAGTATTTT.

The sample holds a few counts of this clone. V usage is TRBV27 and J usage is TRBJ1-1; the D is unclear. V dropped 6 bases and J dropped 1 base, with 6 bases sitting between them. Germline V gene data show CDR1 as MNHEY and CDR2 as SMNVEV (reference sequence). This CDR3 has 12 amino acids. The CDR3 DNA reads TGTGCCAGCAGGGAGACGAACACTGAAGCTTTCTTT. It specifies CASRETNTEAFF.

The DNA of the CDR3 is TGTGCCAGCAGTCCCACCCTAGGTTCCTACGAGCAGTACTTC. This codes for CASSPTLGSYEQYF. This sequence joins TRBV27 and TRBJ2-7; no clear D. The CDR3 is 14 residues long. V lost 5 bases and J 1 base, leaving 12 bases between the germline ends. Germline CDR1 and CDR2: MNHEY and SMNVEV (reference sequence).